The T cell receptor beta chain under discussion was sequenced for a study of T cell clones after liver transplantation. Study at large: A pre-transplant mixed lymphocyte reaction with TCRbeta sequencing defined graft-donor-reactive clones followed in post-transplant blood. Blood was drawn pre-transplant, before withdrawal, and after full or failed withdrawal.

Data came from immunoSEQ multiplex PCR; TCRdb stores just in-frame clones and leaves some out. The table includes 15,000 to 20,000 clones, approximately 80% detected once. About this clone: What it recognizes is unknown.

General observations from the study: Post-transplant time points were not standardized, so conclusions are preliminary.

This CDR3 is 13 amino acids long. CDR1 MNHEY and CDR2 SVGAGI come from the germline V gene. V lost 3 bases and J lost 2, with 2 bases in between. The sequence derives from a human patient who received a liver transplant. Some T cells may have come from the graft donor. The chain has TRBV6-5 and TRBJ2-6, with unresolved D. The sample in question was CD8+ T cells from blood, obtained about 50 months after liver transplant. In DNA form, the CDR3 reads TGTGCCAGCAGTTATACTGGGGCCAACGTCCTGACTTTC. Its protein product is CASSYTGANVLTF.